Each of the 3 T cell receptor beta chains below was sequenced from the same sample in a study of vaccination effects on CD4 cells after COVID-19. The repertoire was sequenced with immunoSEQ multiplex PCR; TCRdb's copy has only in-frame clones and lacks some. The sample has some 29,000 clones, around three fifths seen once. Sequencing in the ViraFEST assay came after antigen-specific CD4+ T cells had been expanded with viral peptide pools, which were used to stimulate PBMC. Culture proceeded for nine to ten days, and CD4+ T cells were then isolated. Either the BNT162b2 or mRNA-1273 vaccine was given to participants in two doses. For these receptors, no antigen is known. The sample here was CD4+ T cells from PBMCs cultured with SARS-CoV-2 spike peptides, taken after COVID-19 vaccination. The receptor source for this set is a human donor who received a COVID-19 vaccine.

This clone was seen a few times. This chain joins TRBV19 and TRBJ1-6, with TRBD1 as a possible D gene (5 bases). Between the trimmed V and J ends, which lost 6 bases and 10 bases, there was a span of 10 bases. The germline CDR1 and CDR2 sequences are LNHDA and SQIVND (reference sequence). CDR3 length: 12 amino acids. The CDR3 protein is CASSDRGSPLHF. DNA for the CDR3: TGTGCCAGTAGCGACAGAGGCTCACCCCTCCACTTT.

The chain's CDR3 is CASRTRPGSGELFF. CDR3 coding DNA: TGTGCCAGCAGGACCAGACCGGGGTCCGGGGAGCTGTTTTTT. The chain employs TRBV6-5 and TRBJ2-2; weak D call: TRBD2 (5 bases). The CDR3 contains 14 residues. The germline V gene encodes CDR1 MNHEY and CDR2 SVGAGI. Trimming stripped 6 bases from V and 6 bases from J, with 14 bases between.

This clone was detected a few times. V and J are TRBV12-5 and TRBJ1-1; D may be TRBD1 (5 bases). The V end was cut by 0 bases, the J end by 7 bases, with 18 bases between. From germline, CDR1 is LGHNT and CDR2 FRNRAP. The CDR3 totals 16 residues. CDR3: CASGLVLGLGTIEAFF. CDR3 bases: TGTGCTAGTGGTTTGGTACTTGGATTGGGGACGATTGAAGCTTTCTTT.